Included here is one T cell receptor (beta chain) sequence, with context. Repertoires were generated with immunoSEQ multiplex PCR, while TCRdb's copy carries only in-frame clones and drops some. Among fewer than 45,000 clones listed, under 80% were seen once. Time point here: baseline, week 1 (first vaccination visit). Treatment given: pre-vaccination baseline after standard-of-care therapy. This entry comes from a study of a mutant IDH1 vaccine in newly diagnosed glioma. The sequence was obtained from a man in his forties or fifties with glioma. Some clones in this sample may be carry-over from other donors' samples. The sample consisted of PBMCs, taken from a glioma patient treated with radiotherapy, temozolomide or both.

CDR3 sequence: CASSKRFCGPEAFF. In DNA form, the CDR3 reads TGTGCCAGCAGCAAACGTTTCTGTGGCCCTGAAGCTTTCTTT. This sequence joins TRBV21-1 and TRBJ1-1; TRBD1, the D gene given by the table, was not confirmed from the DNA. TRBV21-1 constitutes a pseudogene. This CDR3 is 14 amino acids long.